This entry lists 14 T cell receptor beta chains sequenced from one sample in a study of early T cells in non-severe SARS-CoV-2 infection. TCRdb fed the 5' RACE reads into MiXCR, producing one record per CDR3 protein. Of about 92,000 distinct CDR3 sequences in the sample, about 14% were seen once. Sample: whole blood. These receptors were taken from an adult who was a healthcare worker with PCR-confirmed SARS-CoV-2 infection or an uninfected control (not recorded which).

This clonotype was seen a few times. The genes are TRBV5-6 and TRBJ2-3, with TRBD1 matching over 8 bases. This CDR3 is built from 16 residues. The J segment lost 2 bases and the V segment lost 4 bases, leaving 9 bases of the junction unmatched. Germline V gene sequence: CDR1 SGHDT, CDR2 YYEEEE. DNA for the CDR3: TGTGCCAGCAGCCCGGACAGGGCCCCACACACAGATACGCAGTATTTT. Protein product: CASSPDRAPHTDTQYF. Combining the CDR3 with reference TRBV5-6 and TRBJ2-3 gives the whole variable domain DAGVTQSPTHLIKTRGQQVTLRCSPKSGHDTVSWYQQALGQGPQFIFQYYEEEERQRGNFPDRFSGHQFPNYSSELNVNALLLGDSALYLCASSPDRAPHTDTQYFGPGTRLTVL.

The rearrangement uses TRBV11-2 and TRBJ2-5; D ambiguous. Per the germline V gene, CDR1 is SGHAT and CDR2 is FQNNGV. Trimming cost V 2 bases and J 1 base, with 8 bases left between them. The CDR3 runs to 14 residues. CDR3 in amino acids: CASSLNSLQETQYF. The CDR3 DNA reads as TGTGCCAGCAGCTTAAACTCACTCCAAGAGACCCAGTACTTC.

The chain has TRBV10-3 and TRBJ2-3, with TRBD2 matching 10 bases. Germline V gene data show CDR1 as ENHRY and CDR2 as SYGVKD. The CDR3 is 15 residues long. V was clipped by 5 bases and J by 1 base; unmatched bases: 3. The CDR3 DNA follows: TGTGCCATCAGTAGAACTAGCGGGGGCACAGATACGCAGTATTTT. Residues: CAISRTSGGTDTQYF.

This clonotype was seen only a few times. The V gene is TRBV3-1, the J gene TRBJ1-2, with 7 positions matching TRBD1. This CDR3 has 14 residues. The germline V gene encodes CDR1 LGHDT and CDR2 YNNKEL (reference sequence). The junction had 5 bases not matched to a gene; V was cut back by 5 bases and J by 2 bases. CDR3 nucleotides: TGTGCCAGCAGCTTACCGGGACAGAACTATGGCTACACCTTC. This codes for CASSLPGQNYGYTF. The full variable domain, completed using reference TRBV3-1 and TRBJ1-2, is DTAVSQTPKYLVTQMGNDKSIKCEQNLGHDTMYWYKQDSKKFLKIMFSYNNKELIINETVPNRFSPKSPDKAHLNLHINSLELGDSAVYFCASSLPGQNYGYTFGSGTRLTVV.

Many counts were recorded for this clonotype. The CDR3 DNA follows: TGTGCCAGCAGTTTATCCGGGTGGGGCCCGAACACCGGGGAGCTGTTTTTT. It yields the protein CASSLSGWGPNTGELFF. This chain links TRBV28 with TRBJ2-2, with TRBD1 as a possible D gene (5 bases). Germline V gene lookup returns CDR1 MDHEN and CDR2 SYDVKM. With 1 base removed from V and 0 bases from J, the gap between germline ends came to 12 bases. This CDR3 region has 17 residues. Complete variable domain (other parts from reference TRBV28 and TRBJ2-2): DVKVTQSSRYLVKRTGEKVFLECVQDMDHENMFWYRQDPGLGLRLIYFSYDVKMKEKGDIPEGYSVSREKKERFSLILESASTNQTSMYLCASSLSGWGPNTGELFFGEGSRLTVL.

The chain recombines TRBV29-1 with TRBJ2-1, with D possibly being TRBD1 (6 bases). V was cut by 8 bases and J by 5 bases, with 16 bases left in between. Per the germline V gene, CDR1 is SQVTM and CDR2 is ANQGSEA. This CDR3 is built from 13 residues. The CDR3 DNA follows: TGCAGCCTCAGGGGCTATCCTGACAATGAGCAGTTCTTC. Encoded protein: CSLRGYPDNEQFF.

This clonotype was counted ten times or more. The gene calls are TRBV12-3 or TRBV12-4 and TRBJ1-6; D remains unclear. The CDR3 length is 14 residues. V was pared by 1 base and J by 10 bases, with 11 bases between. The chain's CDR3 is CASSLGRVTSPLHF. The CDR3 coding sequence is TGTGCCAGCAGTTTAGGGAGGGTTACCTCACCCCTCCACTTT.

At least ten counts were recorded for this clonotype. The chain combines TRBV6-5 with TRBJ2-7; TRBD2 matches at 8 bases. V dropped 4 bases and J dropped 4; count of bases not matched to a gene: 6. In germline, CDR1 is MNHEY, CDR2 SVGAGI. CDR3 size: 14 residues. Here the CDR3 reads CASSWGGGRYEQYF. CDR3 DNA: TGTGCCAGCAGTTGGGGCGGGGGGCGATACGAGCAGTACTTC.

This clonotype was found a few times. The V call is TRBV2, the J call TRBJ2-7, with D perhaps being TRBD1 or TRBD2 (6 bases each). CDR1 SNHLY and CDR2 FYNNEI come from the germline V gene. The CDR3 sequence is 15 residues long. Trimming took 0 bases from V and 0 from J, leaving 9 bases between them. For the CDR3, the DNA is TGTGCCAGCAGTGAAGCGGGGGGCGGCTCCTACGAGCAGTACTTC. Translated: CASSEAGGGSYEQYF.

The rearrangement links TRBV9 to TRBJ2-5; D may be TRBD1 or TRBD2 (5 bases each). CDR3 length: 13 residues. Germline assignment: CDR1 SGDLS and CDR2 YYNGEE. V gave up 4 bases and J gave up 2 bases, with 9 bases separating them. The CDR3 bases are TGTGCCAGCAGCCAGGGACCGCAAGAGACCCAGTACTTC. This codes for CASSQGPQETQYF.

This clonotype was seen more than once but under ten times. The rearrangement joins TRBV10-3 to TRBJ2-7, with TRBD1 matching over 7 bases. CDR3 size: 15 residues. With 5 bases clipped from V and 2 bases from J, the junction kept 9 bases outside the gene matches. Germline CDR1 reads ENHRY; CDR2 reads SYGVKD. The CDR3 loop is CAISSTWDRPYEQYF. For the CDR3, the DNA is TGTGCCATCAGTTCCACTTGGGACAGACCCTACGAGCAGTACTTC.

This clonotype was seen a few times. The V call is TRBV7-9, the J call TRBJ1-1; TRBD1 is a possible D gene (5 bases). Germline V gene data show CDR1 as SEHNR and CDR2 as FQNEAQ (reference sequence). The germline V and J ends were trimmed by 5 bases and 1 base, with 14 bases remaining between them. There are 15 residues in the CDR3. The CDR3 is CASSPNLRENTEAFF. The CDR3 nucleotides are TGTGCCAGCAGCCCCAACCTCAGGGAGAACACTGAAGCTTTCTTT. Full variable domain (rest looked up from reference TRBV7-9 and TRBJ1-1): DTGVSQNPRHKITKRGQNVTFRCDPISEHNRLYWYRQTLGQGPEFLTYFQNEAQLEKSRLLSDRFSAERPKGSFSTLEIQRTEQGDSAMYLCASSPNLRENTEAFFGQGTRLTVV.

This clonotype was counted at least ten times. This sequence joins TRBV27 and TRBJ1-6; 7 positions match TRBD1. This CDR3 region has 15 residues. The germline gives CDR1 MNHEY, CDR2 SMNVEV (reference sequence). The junction had 6 bases not matched to a gene; V was cut back by 4 bases and J by 6 bases. The CDR3 sequence: CASSWGDSFNSPLHF. Here the CDR3 DNA reads TGTGCCAGCAGTTGGGGGGACAGTTTTAATTCACCCCTCCACTTT.

The chain employs TRBV5-1 and TRBJ2-2; no definite D call. Deletions cut 2 bases from V and 4 bases from J, with 12 bases between. This CDR3 is 15 amino acids long. Germline V gene sequence: CDR1 SGHRS, CDR2 YFSETQ. The CDR3 sequence is CASSLTAPITGELFF. CDR3 DNA sequence: TGCGCCAGCAGCTTAACAGCCCCGATCACCGGGGAGCTGTTTTTT.